These T cell receptor beta chains were read from a single sample in a study of T cells in localized non-small cell lung cancer. Sequencing was performed with immunoSEQ multiplex PCR; in TCRdb, only in-frame clones are kept and a portion is missing. Here the sample spans about 13,000 clones, approximately 80% being singletons. The sequencing used peripheral blood, collected before any cancer treatment. The receptors shown here come from a male donor older than 55 with stage I squamous cell lung carcinoma. Both conserved end residues are part of each CDR3. A D gene is named only where the DNA matches it firmly. Clone size, where shown, is once, few, many, or a class for clones that have expanded.

d_gene	j_gene	abundance	len	v_gene	CDR3nt	CDR3aa
-	TRBJ2-1	-	15	TRBV7-9	TGTGCCAGCAGCTTGTCTGGAGGGGCCTACAATGAGCAGTTCTTC	CASSLSGGAYNEQFF
TRBD1	TRBJ2-2	-	19	TRBV27	TGTGCCAGCAGTATCCTATACTATACAGGGGGAAGAGACACCGGGGAGCTGTTTTTT	CASSILYYTGGRDTGELFF
TRBD2	TRBJ2-2	-	17	TRBV5-1	TGCGCCAGCAGTCCCGGACGGGAGGACCGTCGGACCGGGGAGCTGTTTTTT	CASSPGREDRRTGELFF
-	TRBJ1-1	few	14	TRBV25-1	TGTGCCAGCAGTGACGGGGGCTTAGTCACTGAAGCTTTCTTT	CASSDGGLVTEAFF
TRBD1	TRBJ1-1	once	15	TRBV28	TGTGCCAGCAGTGCTACAGGGGCTTTGAACACTGAAGCTTTCTTT	CASSATGALNTEAFF
TRBD1	TRBJ2-1	-	15	TRBV29-1	TGCAGCGCCCGAGGGGGGACAGGGGTTTACAATGAGCAGTTCTTC	CSARGGTGVYNEQFF
-	TRBJ1-2	-	12	TRBV10-3	TGTGCCATCAGTGAGTTGGAGGCAGGGTGGACCTTC	CAISELEAGWTF
TRBD1	TRBJ1-1	-	15	TRBV23-1	TGCGCCAGCAGTCACACCGGACAGGGGGAAACTGAAGCTTTCTTT	CASSHTGQGETEAFF
-	TRBJ2-2	-	13	TRBV15	TGTGCCACCAGCAGAGTGAAGTCCGGGGAGCTGTTTTTT	CATSRVKSGELFF
-	TRBJ2-5	-	15	TRBV7-9	TGTGCCAGCAGCTTAGGGTGGGCAGGGGAAGAGACCCAGTACTTC	CASSLGWAGEETQYF
-	TRBJ2-3	-	12	TRBV29-1	TGCAGCGGGGAATTAGGGACAGATACGCAGTATTTT	CSGELGTDTQYF
-	TRBJ1-1	-	16	TRBV5-1	TGCGCCAGCAGCTTGGTCGCAGGGGAGGTGAACACTGAAGCTTTCTTT	CASSLVAGEVNTEAFF
-	TRBJ2-3	-	14	TRBV11-2	TGTGCCAGCAGCTTAGGGAGTGTGGTCGATACGCAGTATTTT	CASSLGSVVDTQYF
TRBD1	TRBJ1-4	-	16	TRBV28	TGTGCCAGCAGTTTAGAGGGGACAGGGGCTAATGAAAAACTGTTTTTT	CASSLEGTGANEKLFF
-	TRBJ1-1	-	13	TRBV7-9	TGTGCCAGCAGCTTAGTGTTAGGGACTGAAGCTTTCTTT	CASSLVLGTEAFF
TRBD2	TRBJ2-7	-	15	TRBV11-1	TGTGCCAGCAGCTTAGCGGGAGGGAAGGCCTACGAGCAGTACTTC	CASSLAGGKAYEQYF
TRBD2	TRBJ2-3	-	16	TRBV15	TGTGCCACCAACCCCGGGACTAGCGGGAGAGGGGATACGCAGTATTTT	CATNPGTSGRGDTQYF
-	TRBJ2-1	once	17	TRBV11-2	TGTGCCAGCAGCGTAGGGACTTTTCCGAGCTCCTACAATGAGCAGTTCTTC	CASSVGTFPSSYNEQFF
-	TRBJ2-2	few	14	TRBV28	TGTGCCAGTTTGGGTGCGGGAAACACCGGGGAGCTGTTTTTT	CASLGAGNTGELFF
-	TRBJ2-5	-	15	TRBV11-3	TGTGCCAGCAGCTTAGACGGGACTCCCAGGGAGACCCAGTACTTC	CASSLDGTPRETQYF
-	TRBJ1-1	-	15	TRBV27	TGTGCCAGCAGTTTTTTCGCAGGGATGGACACTGAAGCTTTCTTT	CASSFFAGMDTEAFF
-	TRBJ2-7	few	15	TRBV2	TGTGCCAGCAGTCCAGCTTCTCGGACGGGGTACGAGCAGTACTTC	CASSPASRTGYEQYF
TRBD2	TRBJ2-7	-	14	TRBV6-1	TGTGCCAGCACCACAACTAGCGCCCTATACGAGCAGTACTTC	CASTTTSALYEQYF
TRBD2	TRBJ2-7	-	15	TRBV7-2	TGTGCCAGCAGCCCCAGGACTAGCGGGAGTAGGGAGCAGTACTTC	CASSPRTSGSREQYF
-	TRBJ2-6	-	14	TRBV5-4	TGTGCCAGCAGCTTCGGCTCTGGGACCAACGTCCTGACTTTC	CASSFGSGTNVLTF
TRBD1	TRBJ2-5	few	15	TRBV2	TGTGCCAGCACAGACAGAGGGGGCGCGAGAGAGACCCAGTACTTC	CASTDRGGARETQYF
-	TRBJ2-7	-	12	TRBV7-9	TGTGCCAGCAGCTACGGGACTCCCGCGCAATACTTC	CASSYGTPAQYF
-	TRBJ2-7	-	12	TRBV7-9	TGTGCCAGCAGCCGCGGGTCTGACGAGCAGTACTTC	CASSRGSDEQYF
TRBD2	TRBJ2-1	-	19	TRBV7-2	TGTGCCAGCAGCTTAATGATGCGGGCTAGCGGGGGGTCTGGGGATGAGCAGTTCTTC	CASSLMMRASGGSGDEQFF
-	TRBJ1-4	-	13	TRBV15	TGTGCCACCAGCAGGAGGGGGGACGAAAAACTGTTTTTT	CATSRRGDEKLFF
-	TRBJ2-1	-	17	TRBV5-1	TGCGCCAGCAGCTCGTTAGACCCCCTGCGGTCTTACAATGAGCAGTTCTTC	CASSSLDPLRSYNEQFF
TRBD1	TRBJ2-5	once	14	TRBV7-9	TGTGCCAGCAGATCGGACAGGGCAATAGAGACCCAGTACTTC	CASRSDRAIETQYF
-	TRBJ2-1	-	15	TRBV7-2	TGTGCCAGCAGCCTGGAAGAGCGGCGGTACAATGAGCAGTTCTTC	CASSLEERRYNEQFF
-	TRBJ1-2	-	12	TRBV5-1	TGCGCCAGCTCCGACGGGGCAGTGGGCTACACCTTC	CASSDGAVGYTF
-	TRBJ1-3	-	15	TRBV28	TGTGCCAGCATGGGATCAGGGTTCTCTGGAAACACCATATATTTT	CASMGSGFSGNTIYF
TRBD1	TRBJ1-2	-	15	TRBV6-1	TGTGCCAGCAGTGACCCGGGACAGGGGGCGGGAGGCTACACCTTC	CASSDPGQGAGGYTF
-	TRBJ2-2	-	12	TRBV19	TGTGCCAGTAGGATTAACACCGGGGAGCTGTTTTTT	CASRINTGELFF
-	TRBJ2-1	-	16	TRBV30	TGTGCCTGGAGGGACCTTGAGGCAAGCTCCTACAATGAGCAGTTCTTC	CAWRDLEASSYNEQFF
TRBD2	TRBJ2-3	once	15	TRBV7-3	TGTGCCAGCAGCTGGACTAGCGGGAGTGTAAATACGCAGTATTTT	CASSWTSGSVNTQYF
TRBD1	TRBJ2-1	-	16	TRBV19	TGTGCCAGTAGTATACCTGCGGGACAGGGGGTAGGTGAGCAGTTCTTC	CASSIPAGQGVGEQFF
-	TRBJ1-1	-	16	TRBV5-4	TGTGCCAGCAGCGGCCGGGGGCCCTCAGCGAACACTGAAGCTTTCTTT	CASSGRGPSANTEAFF
-	TRBJ1-1	-	13	TRBV11-2	TGTGCCAGCAGCTCAGTTATGAACACTGAAGCTTTCTTT	CASSSVMNTEAFF
-	TRBJ2-6	-	12	TRBV11-2	TGTGCCAGCAGCCAAGGAGCCAACGTCCTGACTTTC	CASSQGANVLTF
-	TRBJ1-5	-	15	TRBV2	TGTGCCAGCAGTGGGGAGGGCGGGAGCAATCAGCCCCAGCATTTT	CASSGEGGSNQPQHF
-	TRBJ2-7	-	13	TRBV10-3	TGTGCCATCAGTGAGTCGGCGAACTACGAGCAGTACTTC	CAISESANYEQYF
-	TRBJ1-5	-	14	TRBV30	TGTGCCTGGAGTGTCTCAGGGGCGGGTCAGCCCCAGCATTTT	CAWSVSGAGQPQHF